The 15 T cell receptor beta chains below were found in one sample sequenced in a study of OX40 agonist ivuxolimab in advanced cancers. Data came from immunoSEQ multiplex PCR; TCRdb stores just in-frame clones and leaves some out. The repertoire holds roughly 70,000 clones, with 86% as singletons. The sequences come from CD4+ or CD8+ T cells sorted from blood, collected in a trial of the OX40 agonist ivuxolimab. All receptors derive from an adult with an advanced solid tumor such as melanoma, head and neck, liver or kidney cancer.

The J gene is TRBJ1-2, the V gene TRBV4-1, with D hard to call. This CDR3 is 16 amino acids long. V lost 2 bases, J lost 8 bases, and 21 bases lay in between. Germline assignment: CDR1 MGHRA and CDR2 YSYEKL. The CDR3 loop is CASSQQRTSPLLGYTF. The CDR3 DNA reads TGCGCCAGCAGCCAACAGCGGACTAGCCCCCTTTTAGGCTACACCTTC.

This rearrangement joins TRBV5-1 to TRBJ1-5; the D gene is possibly TRBD1 (5 bases). Trimming cost V 1 base and J 1 base, with 9 bases left between them. This CDR3 has 15 amino acids. In germline, CDR1 is SGHRS, CDR2 YFSETQ. Here the CDR3 DNA reads TGCGCCAGCAGCTTGATGGGACGGAGCAATCAGCCCCAGCATTTT. Protein: CASSLMGRSNQPQHF. The whole variable domain, remainder taken from reference TRBV5-1 and TRBJ1-5, is KAGVTQTPRYLIKTRGQQVTLSCSPISGHRSVSWYQQTPGQGLQFLFEYFSETQRNKGNFPGRFSGRQFSNSRSEMNVSTLELGDSALYLCASSLMGRSNQPQHFGDGTRLSIL.

V is TRBV4-2 and J is TRBJ2-5, with D unclear. The V end lost 1 base, the J end lost 1 base, and 10 bases lay between the germline ends. The CDR3 totals 15 residues. Per the germline V gene, CDR1 is LGHNA and CDR2 is YNFKEQ. This CDR3 is CASSQVRNSQETQYF. The CDR3 DNA reads as TGTGCCAGCAGCCAAGTGAGAAACAGCCAAGAGACCCAGTACTTC.

The chain employs TRBV10-3 and TRBJ2-7; D may be TRBD1 or TRBD2 (5 bases each). The length of the CDR3 is 11 residues. V lost 10 bases, J lost 2 bases, and 9 bases lay in between. Per the germline V gene, CDR1 is ENHRY and CDR2 is SYGVKD. The CDR3 sequence: CATGAAYEQYF. In nucleotides, the CDR3 is TGTGCCACCGGGGCAGCCTACGAGCAGTACTTC.

This sequence joins TRBV11-2 and TRBJ2-7; no firm D call. The V and J ends lost 5 bases and 9 bases respectively, with 14 bases between them. Germline loops: CDR1 SGHAT, CDR2 FQNNGV. The CDR3 covers 12 residues. CDR3 sequence: CASSPGPLRQYF. The CDR3 DNA is TGTGCCAGCAGCCCTGGGCCACTCAGGCAGTACTTC.

The genes are TRBV7-3 and TRBJ2-5; the D gene could be TRBD1 or TRBD2 (5 bases each). The germline V gene encodes CDR1 SGHTA and CDR2 FQGTGA. V lost 3 bases, J lost 5 bases, and 16 bases lay in between. CDR3 length equals 15 residues. CDR3 coding DNA: TGTGCCAGCAGCTTTGCCTCCGGGGCGGTTGAGACCCAGTACTTC. Its translation: CASSFASGAVETQYF. The whole variable domain, remainder taken from reference TRBV7-3 and TRBJ2-5, is GAGVSQTPSNKVTEKGKYVELRCDPISGHTALYWYRQSLGQGPEFLIYFQGTGAADDSGLPNDRFFAVRPEGSVSTLKIQRTERGDSAVYLCASSFASGAVETQYFGPGTRLLVL.

The chain carries TRBV18 and TRBJ1-1; D gene ambiguous. This CDR3 has 14 residues. Germline-derived CDR1 and CDR2 are KGHSH and LQKENI. Trimming took off 3 bases at V and 7 bases at J, with 15 bases between the two ends. CDR3 bases: TGTGCCAGCTCACCCCCAAGGGCGGAGGTTGAAGCTTTCTTT. Protein product: CASSPPRAEVEAFF.

The chain uses TRBV10-3 and TRBJ2-7; D call uncertain. V was clipped by 4 bases and J by 1 base, with 8 bases between them. CDR3 length: 13 residues. CDR1 and CDR2 (germline): ENHRY, SYGVKD. CDR3 amino acids: CAISGAGSYEQYF. The CDR3 bases are TGTGCCATCAGTGGCGCAGGATCCTACGAGCAGTACTTC.

CDR3 nucleotide sequence: TGTGCCAGCAGCGACATATTCGCAGGGCGACCTGAAGCTTTCTTT. Protein sequence: CASSDIFAGRPEAFF. This chain uses TRBV7-2 with TRBJ1-1; D is perhaps TRBD1 (5 bases). CDR3 size: 15 residues. V was clipped by 5 bases and J by 6 bases, with 19 bases between them. Germline loops: CDR1 SGHTA, CDR2 FQGNSA.

The V call is TRBV11-2, the J call TRBJ2-4; no clear D gene. CDR3 length: 15 residues. Germline V gene sequence: CDR1 SGHAT, CDR2 FQNNGV. Trimming stripped 1 base from V and 1 base from J, with 8 bases between. CDR3 loop: CASSLGRNAKNIQYF. DNA of the CDR3: TGTGCCAGCAGCTTAGGCAGGAATGCCAAAAACATTCAGTACTTC.

The J gene is TRBJ1-2, the V gene TRBV5-6; unclear D gene. Trimming shortened V by 0 bases and J by 2 bases, and 8 bases separated the two germline ends. The CDR3 has 14 residues. CDR1 is SGHDT and CDR2 is YYEEEE in the germline V gene. This CDR3 reads CASSLAPDNYGYTF. CDR3 DNA sequence: TGTGCCAGCAGCTTGGCCCCGGACAACTATGGCTACACCTTC.

Note on this clone: One junction end disagrees with the germline gene, perhaps due to a read error. The V gene is TRBV10-3, the J gene TRBJ2-7; D gene uncertain. CDR1 is ENHRY and CDR2 is SYGVKD in the germline V gene. There are 14 residues in the CDR3. The CDR3 coding sequence is TGTGCCAGCAGTTACTCTGGGCCTTCCTACGAGCAGTACTTC. It translates to CASSYSGPSYEQYF.

This clone was detected a few times. This sequence joins TRBV4-3 and TRBJ2-1; TRBD1 matches 9 bases. The CDR3 is made up of 17 amino acids. Germline values: CDR1 LGHNA, CDR2 YSLEER. V lost 3 bases to trimming and J lost 4 bases; unmatched junction nucleotides: 10. The CDR3 DNA sequence: TGCGCCAGCAGCCAGGCTCCTCCGGGACAGGGATACAATGAGCAGTTCTTC. As protein: CASSQAPPGQGYNEQFF.

The chain combines TRBV10-3 with TRBJ2-2; 8 nucleotides match TRBD1. The CDR3 consists of 17 residues. Germline CDR1 and CDR2: ENHRY and SYGVKD. V lost 0 bases to trimming and J lost 7 bases; unmatched junction nucleotides: 10. The CDR3 region is CAISESKRTGNIGELFF. The CDR3 DNA sequence: TGTGCCATCAGTGAGTCAAAAAGGACAGGGAATATCGGGGAGCTGTTTTTT.

This clone was counted a few times. The rearrangement links TRBV4-3 to TRBJ2-3; 8 bases match TRBD2. The CDR3 contains 18 residues. Trimming took 0 bases from V and 4 from J; bases not matched to a gene: 12. CDR1 and CDR2 (germline): LGHNA, YSLEER. The CDR3 reads CASSQDLAGGLLSDTQYF. Here the CDR3 DNA reads TGCGCCAGCAGCCAAGATCTCGCGGGGGGCCTGCTTTCAGATACGCAGTATTTT.